This T cell receptor beta chain is drawn from a study of technical replicates of blood from four donors. Germline CDR1 is GTSNPN and CDR2 is SVGIG (reference sequence). The CDR3 has 11 amino acids. Sequenced by immunoSEQ multiplex PCR; TCRdb stores in-frame clones only, minus some. Here the sample spans about 75,000 clones, approximately 96% being singletons. Sequences were obtained from T cells isolated from PBMCs. The chain joins TRBV30 to TRBJ1-1; D uncertain. This clonotype was sampled from a human donor in good health. Here the CDR3 reads CAYERNTEAFF. In nucleotides, the CDR3 is TGTGCGTACGAGAGGAACACTGAAGCTTTCTTT.